This is a list of T cell receptor beta chains from one sample in a study of T cell changes during pregnancy in multiple sclerosis. Using immunoSEQ multiplex PCR, the repertoire was profiled, and TCRdb retains in-frame clones only, with some absent. The table includes more than 50,000 clones, 80% to 90% detected once. The sample was peripheral blood, taken in the first trimester of pregnancy. All receptors derive from a female donor with multiple sclerosis, enrolled in a pregnancy study. Both conserved end residues are part of each CDR3. A D gene is named only where the DNA matches it firmly. A clone size is listed for some rows: how often the clone was seen (once, few, many), or a class if it is expanded.

>TRBJ2-7|few|TRBV27|NA
CASSLSAPTRSGYEQYF
TGTGCCAGCAGTTTATCGGCCCCTACTAGATCGGGCTACGAGCAGTACTTC
>TRBJ2-1|NA|TRBV2|TRBD2
CASSRQAGATYNEQFF
TGTGCCAGCAGCCGACAAGCGGGGGCCACCTACAATGAGCAGTTCTTC
>TRBJ2-1|NA|TRBV11-1|NA
CASSLISSRIPSYNEQFF
TGTGCCAGCAGCTTAATCAGTTCCAGGATCCCGTCCTACAATGAGCAGTTCTTC
>TRBJ1-5|NA|TRBV7-3|NA
CASSSAPDQPQHF
TGTGCCAGCAGCTCCGCGCCCGATCAGCCCCAGCATTTT
>TRBJ1-2|NA|TRBV6-5|NA
CASRDRRGYGYTF
TGTGCCAGCAGGGATCGGAGGGGCTATGGCTACACCTTC
>TRBJ2-5|NA|TRBV11-2|NA
CASSSSQETQYF
TGTGCCAGCAGCTCGAGTCAAGAGACCCAGTACTTC
>TRBJ2-5|NA|TRBV13|TRBD2
CASSFGGSEETQYF
TGTGCCAGCAGCTTCGGGGGGTCCGAAGAGACCCAGTACTTC
>TRBJ2-7|NA|TRBV4-3|NA
CASSRQPDRGSYEQYF
TGCGCCAGCAGCCGTCAACCCGACAGAGGCTCCTACGAGCAGTACTTC
>TRBJ2-7|NA|TRBV7-2|TRBD1
CASSPWTGASYEQYF
TGTGCCAGCAGCCCATGGACAGGAGCCAGCTACGAGCAGTACTTC
>TRBJ2-1|NA|TRBV6-1|TRBD2
CASSESSGGYNEQFF
TGTGCCAGCAGTGAGTCCAGCGGGGGCTACAATGAGCAGTTCTTC
>TRBJ2-4|NA|TRBV2|TRBD1
CASSVDTGENIQYF
TGTGCCAGCAGTGTTGACACAGGGGAAAACATTCAGTACTTC
>TRBJ1-2|few|TRBV10-3|TRBD1
CAISDPGQFNYGYTF
TGTGCCATCAGTGACCCGGGACAGTTTAACTATGGCTACACCTTC
>TRBJ1-5|once|TRBV27|NA
CASSYSGSNQPQHF
TGTGCCAGCAGCTATTCTGGTAGCAATCAGCCCCAGCATTTT
>TRBJ1-2|once|TRBV7-2|TRBD1
CASSPTGGYGYTF
TGTGCCAGCAGCCCCACAGGGGGCTATGGCTACACCTTC
>TRBJ1-1|NA|TRBV10-3|TRBD1
CAISERQGANTEAFF
TGTGCCATCAGTGAGCGACAGGGGGCAAACACTGAAGCTTTCTTT
>TRBJ1-6|NA|TRBV7-2|NA
CASSLGTGDNSPLHF
TGTGCCAGCAGCTTAGGAACAGGTGATAATTCACCCCTCCACTTT
>TRBJ1-2|NA|TRBV10-3|TRBD1
CAIAGGYGYTF
TGTGCCATCGCAGGGGGCTATGGCTACACCTTC
>TRBJ1-1|NA|TRBV6-5|TRBD1
CAVRGQGAGSTEAFF
TGTGCCGTCAGGGGACAGGGGGCTGGAAGCACTGAAGCTTTCTTT
>TRBJ1-4|NA|TRBV11-2|TRBD1
CASSLRDRDFGANEKLFF
TGTGCCAGCAGCCTCCGGGACAGGGATTTCGGGGCTAATGAAAAACTGTTTTTT
>TRBJ1-2|NA|TRBV14|NA
CASSQAGPNYGYTF
TGTGCCAGCAGCCAGGCGGGACCCAACTATGGCTACACCTTC
>TRBJ1-3|few|TRBV7-9|NA
CASRTSGGSGNTIYF
TGTGCCAGCAGGACCTCGGGAGGCTCTGGAAACACCATATATTTT
>TRBJ1-1|NA|TRBV18|NA
CASSGDLNTEAFF
TGTGCCAGCTCTGGCGACTTGAACACTGAAGCTTTCTTT
>TRBJ1-1|NA|TRBV27|NA
CASSLRQNTEAFF
TGTGCCAGCAGTTTGCGGCAGAACACTGAAGCTTTCTTT
>TRBJ2-3|NA|TRBV2|NA
CASSKKGVSSTDTQYF
TGTGCCAGCAGTAAAAAGGGGGTATCTAGCACAGATACGCAGTATTTT
>TRBJ2-7|NA|TRBV14|TRBD2
CASSQDSATGLVTYEQYF
TGTGCCAGCAGCCAAGACTCAGCAACGGGACTAGTCACTTACGAGCAGTACTTC
>TRBJ2-1|NA|TRBV19|TRBD1
CASLRQGGDNEQFF
TGTGCCAGCTTAAGACAGGGCGGCGATAATGAGCAGTTCTTC
>TRBJ2-2|NA|TRBV5-1|NA
CASSLVALNTGELFF
TGCGCCAGCAGCTTGGTAGCACTAAACACCGGGGAGCTGTTTTTT
>TRBJ2-6|NA|TRBV9|NA
CASSVGALGANVLTF
TGTGCCAGCAGCGTAGGGGCTTTAGGGGCCAACGTCCTGACTTTC
>TRBJ2-7|NA|TRBV5-1|TRBD2
CASSYGLAWTYEQYF
TGCGCCAGCAGCTACGGACTAGCGTGGACCTACGAGCAGTACTTC
>TRBJ2-1|NA|TRBV27|NA
CASLGSRGGHEQFF
TGTGCCAGCTTAGGTTCAAGGGGGGGGCATGAGCAGTTCTTC
>TRBJ2-5|NA|TRBV6-5|NA
CASRSLETQYF
TGTGCCAGCAGATCACTGGAGACCCAGTACTTC
>TRBJ1-1|few|TRBV9|TRBD1
CASSVDGRGLPGAFF
TGTGCCAGCAGCGTAGATGGCAGGGGGCTGCCGGGAGCTTTCTTT
>TRBJ2-5|NA|TRBV10-1|NA
CASSESSDRPETQYF
TGCGCCAGCAGTGAGTCGAGTGACAGGCCGGAGACCCAGTACTTC
>TRBJ1-2|NA|TRBV6-5|NA
CASSPRGGLWDYTF
TGTGCCAGCAGTCCTCGGGGGGGACTCTGGGACTACACCTTC
>TRBJ2-2|NA|TRBV7-2|NA
CASSLAQGMGTGELFF
TGTGCCAGCAGCTTAGCTCAGGGAATGGGGACCGGGGAGCTGTTTTTT
>TRBJ1-3|few|TRBV6-5|NA
CASARSSGNTIYF
TGTGCCAGCGCGAGAAGCTCTGGAAACACCATATATTTT
>TRBJ2-3|NA|TRBV7-9|NA
CASSLFKVGGSTDTQYF
TGTGCCAGCAGCTTATTTAAGGTCGGGGGAAGCACAGATACGCAGTATTTT
>TRBJ1-1|NA|TRBV5-1|NA
CASSLEMNTEAFF
TGCGCCAGCAGCCTAGAGATGAACACTGAAGCTTTCTTT
>TRBJ2-7|NA|TRBV11-2|TRBD2
CASSHTLAGIDEQYF
TGTGCCAGCAGCCATACACTAGCGGGTATCGACGAGCAGTACTTC
>TRBJ2-3|NA|TRBV18|NA
CASSHRNGIADTQYF
TGTGCCAGCTCCCACCGTAACGGTATTGCAGATACGCAGTATTTT
>TRBJ2-3|once|TRBV2|NA
CASSDTQGSIRYF
TGTGCCAGCAGCGACACACAGGGCTCCATCAGGTATTTT
>TRBJ2-3|NA|TRBV18|TRBD1
CASSPGTGGSTDTQYF
TGTGCCAGCTCACCGGGGACAGGGGGAAGCACAGATACGCAGTATTTT
>TRBJ1-2|NA|TRBV2|NA
CASRIQKNYGYTF
TGTGCCAGCAGGATACAGAAGAACTATGGCTACACCTTC